The 18 T cell receptor beta chains listed next were all sequenced from one sample in a study of siplizumab effects on memory and regulatory T cells. No antigen has been assigned to these receptors. Kept together in coculture, the mixed lymphocyte reaction cells spent 5 to 6 days at 37°C. Profiling relied on immunoSEQ multiplex PCR, and the TCRdb table lists in-frame clones only, not all of them. This table has approximately 20,000 clones, around 40% appearing once. Sequencing was performed on CFSE-low (dividing) CD4+ T cells sorted from an allogeneic mixed lymphocyte reaction. The receptors come from a human donor in good health; the cells came from an allogeneic mixed lymphocyte reaction. Some clones in this sample may be carry-over from other donors' samples.

This clone was seen a few times. The CDR3 DNA reads as TGTGCCAGCAGTTACGCGACTAGCGGGGGCACAGATACGCAGTATTTT. This gives the protein CASSYATSGGTDTQYF. This chain connects TRBV6-6 to TRBJ2-3, with 11 bases lining up with TRBD2. V was clipped by 2 bases and J by 1 base; unmatched bases: 2. Germline lookup yields CDR1 MNHNY and CDR2 SVGAGI (reference sequence). This CDR3 spans 16 amino acids.

A few counts support this clone. The gene calls are TRBV18 and TRBJ2-2; D is ambiguous. The germline gives CDR1 KGHSH, CDR2 LQKENI. This CDR3 has 16 residues. Between the trimmed V and J ends, which lost 1 base and 5 bases, there was a span of 14 bases. CDR3 residues: CASSPLTLGDTGELFF. The CDR3 DNA sequence: TGTGCCAGCTCACCACTCACCCTCGGTGATACCGGGGAGCTGTTTTTT.

The J gene is TRBJ1-4, the V gene TRBV6-5; D is perhaps TRBD1 (5 bases). The CDR3 loop spans 13 amino acids. The germline V gene has CDR1 MNHEY and CDR2 SVGAGI. V lost 4 bases and J lost 8, with 11 bases in between. In nucleotides, the CDR3 is TGTGCCAGCAGTTCACGGTGGGGGGAAAAACTGTTTTTT. This codes for CASSSRWGEKLFF.

By sample fraction, this clone is medium-sized (0.01 to 0.1%). This chain joins TRBV7-7 and TRBJ2-5, with 8 bases aligning to TRBD2. With 1 base clipped from V and 8 bases from J, the junction kept 3 bases outside the gene matches. The CDR3 extends over 13 amino acids. CDR1 and CDR2 from the germline V gene are SSHAT and FNYEAQ (reference sequence). The CDR3 bases are TGTGCCAGCAGCTTAGGTAGCGGGGAAACCCAGTACTTC. Amino acid sequence: CASSLGSGETQYF.

This clone was picked up a small number of times. The chain employs TRBV2 and TRBJ2-1; D is uncertain. Germline lookup yields CDR1 SNHLY and CDR2 FYNNEI. The CDR3 sequence is 12 residues long. The ends were cut back, 2 bases at V and 8 bases at J, with 7 bases in the middle. DNA for the CDR3: TGTGCCAGCAGTGAAATGATGTATGAGCAGTTCTTC. Its translation: CASSEMMYEQFF.

This clone was observed a few times. The chain uses TRBV6-1 and TRBJ1-2, with D possibly being TRBD1 (5 bases). The CDR3 is made up of 13 amino acids. The V gene lost 5 bases and the J gene lost 8 bases, with 15 bases spanning the gap. In germline, CDR1 is MNHNS, CDR2 SASEGT. This CDR3 is CASSLQDKAGYTF. The DNA of the CDR3 is TGTGCCAGCAGTCTCCAGGACAAGGCAGGCTACACCTTC.

The J gene is TRBJ2-7, the V gene TRBV7-2; D is possibly TRBD2 (6 bases). CDR3 size: 14 residues. The V gene lost 1 base and the J gene lost 9 bases, with 16 bases spanning the gap. In germline, CDR1 is SGHTA, CDR2 FQGNSA. The CDR3: CASSLGMAAGWQYF. The CDR3 nucleotides are TGTGCCAGCAGCTTAGGAATGGCCGCGGGATGGCAGTACTTC.

By sample share, this clone is medium-sized (0.01 to 0.1%). The chain is built from TRBV28 and TRBJ1-2; D gene unclear. The CDR3 consists of 13 residues. V was pared by 6 bases and J by 3 bases, with 11 bases between. CDR1 is MDHEN and CDR2 is SYDVKM in the germline V gene. The CDR3 coding sequence is TGTGCCAGCAGCTCGGGGATCTACTATGGCTACACCTTC. Protein sequence: CASSSGIYYGYTF.

This clone was seen a handful of times. The J gene is TRBJ2-5, the V gene TRBV7-9; 8 bases agree with TRBD1. Unmatched junction bases numbered 2, after V lost 4 bases and J lost 4 bases. Germline CDR1 SEHNR, CDR2 FQNEAQ (reference sequence). CDR3 length: 13 amino acids. The CDR3 DNA is TGTGCCAGCAGCTGGACAGGGCGAGAGACCCAGTACTTC. It translates to CASSWTGRETQYF.

Concerning this clone itself: This could be a read error, since a much larger clone is one nucleotide away. The CDR3 coding sequence is TGTGCCGGCAGCCAATCTCGGCAGGTTTTGTGGCCCCAGCATTTT. Its protein is CAGSQSRQVLWPQHF. The genes are TRBV16 and TRBJ1-5; no clear D. The CDR3 is made up of 15 amino acids. The germline gives CDR1 KGHSY, CDR2 FQNENV.

This clone was seen a handful of times. V and J are TRBV6-6 and TRBJ2-7, with no clear D. The CDR3 extends over 15 amino acids. The V gene's germline CDR1 is MNHNY and CDR2 SVGAGI (reference sequence). The germline V and J ends were trimmed by 5 bases and 3 bases, with 17 bases remaining between them. The CDR3 sequence: CASSGDARTNYEQYF. The CDR3 nucleotides read TGTGCCAGCAGTGGAGACGCCCGAACAAACTACGAGCAGTACTTC.

This clone was observed a handful of times. CDR3 in amino acids: CASSLEGTPPTEQYF. The CDR3 DNA reads TGTGCCAGCAGCTTAGAGGGAACACCTCCGACCGAGCAGTACTTC. This chain joins TRBV11-1 and TRBJ2-7; D is undetermined. Germline V gives CDR1 SGHAT, CDR2 FQDESV (reference sequence). Trimming took 1 base from V and 6 from J, leaving 16 bases between them. The CDR3 loop spans 15 amino acids.

This clone was detected a few times. The V and J genes are TRBV27 and TRBJ1-5; 9 positions agree with TRBD1. Losses at the gene ends were 6 bases for V and 3 bases for J; bases not matched to a gene: 12. This CDR3 has 17 amino acids. Per germline, CDR1 MNHEY and CDR2 SMNVEV (reference sequence). CDR3 nucleotides: TGTGCCAGCAGCTTACTTTACGGACAGGGGTACAATCAGCCCCAGCATTTT. This gives the protein CASSLLYGQGYNQPQHF.

This clone is categorized as medium-sized. The rearrangement links TRBV6-5 to TRBJ1-1; no definite D call. CDR3 length equals 14 residues. CDR1 is MNHEY and CDR2 is SVGAGI in the germline V gene. Deletions cut 7 bases from V and 2 bases from J, with 14 bases between. This chain's CDR3 is CASNRRVPNTEAFF. The CDR3 region has the DNA TGTGCCAGCAATAGGCGCGTGCCAAACACTGAAGCTTTCTTT.

This clone was detected a few times. The chain uses TRBV7-7 and TRBJ2-5; 8 bases are shared with TRBD1. The CDR3 spans 17 residues. V lost 2 bases, J lost 5 bases, and 13 bases stayed unmatched. The germline gives CDR1 SSHAT, CDR2 FNYEAQ (reference sequence). CDR3 coding DNA: TGTGCCAGCAGCTTAAGTGCCGGGACAGGACCGTGGGAGACCCAGTACTTC. As protein: CASSLSAGTGPWETQYF.

This rearrangement joins TRBV11-2 to TRBJ2-3, with 11 bases fitting TRBD2. The germline CDR1 and CDR2 sequences are SGHAT and FQNNGV. V lost 5 bases and J lost 2; bases outside the gene matches: 6. The CDR3 is made up of 16 amino acids. CDR3 coding DNA: TGTGCCAGCAGCATACTAGCGGGGGTACACACAGATACGCAGTATTTT. Its protein is CASSILAGVHTDTQYF. Using reference TRBV11-2 and TRBJ2-3 for the parts outside the CDR3, the full variable domain is EAGVAQSPRYKIIEKRQSVAFWCNPISGHATLYWYQQILGQGPKLLIQFQNNGVVDDSQLPKDRFSAERLKGVDSTLKIQPAKLEDSAVYLCASSILAGVHTDTQYFGPGTRLTVL.

This clone was observed a handful of times. V and J are TRBV5-1 and TRBJ1-1; perhaps TRBD1 as D (6 bases). The CDR3 is 15 residues long. The V end was cut by 0 bases, the J end by 0 bases, with 9 bases between. Germline loops: CDR1 SGHRS, CDR2 YFSETQ. CDR3 in amino acids: CASSLDWDMNTEAFF. DNA of the CDR3: TGCGCCAGCAGCTTGGACTGGGACATGAACACTGAAGCTTTCTTT.

This clone showed up just a few times. The chain joins TRBV18 to TRBJ1-2; TRBD1 matches 7 bases. Germline V gives CDR1 KGHSH, CDR2 LQKENI. CDR3 length: 17 amino acids. V lost 1 base, J lost 3 bases, and 11 bases stayed unmatched. The CDR3 sequence is CASSPLGGGGVDYGYTF. Here the CDR3 DNA reads TGTGCCAGCTCACCACTCGGGGGAGGGGGCGTCGACTATGGCTACACCTTC.